A selection of T cell receptor beta chains follows, all from one sample in a study of shared clonotypes between healthy human individuals. Libraries were prepared by immunoSEQ multiplex PCR; TCRdb keeps only in-frame clonotypes and omits some of them. This sample has millions of clones, with roughly 95% found just once. Sequencing was done on a sample of naive CD8+ T cells sorted from blood. Receptor source: a man aged 18 to 30 in good health. Both conserved end residues are part of each CDR3. Each record gives: CDR3 DNA, CDR3 protein, J gene, V gene, clone size, D gene. The D gene is left open where the match is weak. Not all rows give a size; the values are once, few, many and, for expanded clones, a class.

DNA: TGTGCCAGCAGTTTAACCGGATCAGGCTACGAGCAGTACTTC
CDR3: CASSLTGSGYEQYF
J: TRBJ2-7
V: TRBV27
size: once
D: NA

DNA: TGTGCCAGCAGCTTAGATCCGGGCCATAGGGGGTCTCAGGAGCAGTACTTC
CDR3: CASSLDPGHRGSQEQYF
J: TRBJ2-7
V: TRBV11-2
size: NA
D: NA

DNA: TGTGCCAGCAATTCAGGGAACACCGGGGAGCTGTTTTTT
CDR3: CASNSGNTGELFF
J: TRBJ2-2
V: TRBV7-9
size: once
D: NA

DNA: TGTGCCAGCAGCTTAGCTGGCTATGAGCAGTTCTTC
CDR3: CASSLAGYEQFF
J: TRBJ2-1
V: TRBV7-9
size: NA
D: NA

DNA: TGTGCCACCGGGACGTCGTATAATGAGCAGTTCTTC
CDR3: CATGTSYNEQFF
J: TRBJ2-1
V: TRBV10-3
size: NA
D: NA

DNA: TGTGCCAGTAAGGTCTCGTCTCGACAGGGTGAAAGGTCCTACGAGCAGTACTTC
CDR3: CASKVSSRQGERSYEQYF
J: TRBJ2-7
V: TRBV19
size: NA
D: TRBD1

DNA: TGTGCCAGCAGCGTAGAAGGGACTAGCGGATTCAGGGAGCAGTTCTTC
CDR3: CASSVEGTSGFREQFF
J: TRBJ2-1
V: TRBV9
size: NA
D: TRBD2

DNA: TGTGCCAGCAGTTATTACGGGACTAGCAGCACCGGGGAGCTGTTTTTT
CDR3: CASSYYGTSSTGELFF
J: TRBJ2-2
V: TRBV6-6
size: NA
D: TRBD2

DNA: TGTGCCAGCAGTTTGGGACAGGGTACAGCCAAAAACATTCAGTACTTC
CDR3: CASSLGQGTAKNIQYF
J: TRBJ2-4
V: TRBV27
size: NA
D: TRBD1

DNA: TGCGCCAGCACCCTCCTAGCGGGGGGCCCCTCTGGGGCCAACGTCCTGACTTTC
CDR3: CASTLLAGGPSGANVLTF
J: TRBJ2-6
V: TRBV5-1
size: NA
D: TRBD2

DNA: TGTGCCAGCAGACCACGGGGGTCTCTCTACGAGCAGTACTTC
CDR3: CASRPRGSLYEQYF
J: TRBJ2-7
V: TRBV6-5
size: NA
D: NA

DNA: TGCGCCAGCAGTGCCGGGCGGGACGGCAATGAAAAACTGTTTTTT
CDR3: CASSAGRDGNEKLFF
J: TRBJ1-4
V: TRBV10-1
size: NA
D: NA

DNA: TGTGCCAGCTCACCGGACGATAGGTCGGGGGAGACCCAGTACTTC
CDR3: CASSPDDRSGETQYF
J: TRBJ2-5
V: TRBV18
size: once
D: NA

DNA: TGTGCCAGCAGCTTGGCGGCAGTCAGCTACTACGAGCAGTACTTC
CDR3: CASSLAAVSYYEQYF
J: TRBJ2-7
V: TRBV5-6
size: NA
D: NA

DNA: TGTGCCAGCAGCTATAACAATGAGCAGTTCTTC
CDR3: CASSYNNEQFF
J: TRBJ2-1
V: TRBV5-4
size: NA
D: NA

DNA: TGTGCCAGCAGCCTCGGTGGTGGGCGTAACAATGAGCAGTTCTTC
CDR3: CASSLGGGRNNEQFF
J: TRBJ2-1
V: TRBV9
size: NA
D: NA

DNA: TGTGCCAGCAGCTTACCCTCTGGCAGGGGGCGCGTCTATACCTTGGATGAGCAGTACTTC
CDR3: CASSLPSGRGRVYTLDEQYF
J: TRBJ2-7
V: TRBV7-8
size: NA
D: TRBD1

DNA: TGTGCCAGCAGCTTAATCCCGGGCGGTTCCTACGAGCAGTACTTC
CDR3: CASSLIPGGSYEQYF
J: TRBJ2-7
V: TRBV11-2
size: once
D: NA

DNA: TGTGCCAGCAGCCTAGCCGTCCTTCCCACAGATACGCAGTATTTT
CDR3: CASSLAVLPTDTQYF
J: TRBJ2-3
V: TRBV7-9
size: NA
D: NA

DNA: TGTGCCAGCACTAGAGGGGGTTATAGCAATCAGCCCCAGCATTTT
CDR3: CASTRGGYSNQPQHF
J: TRBJ1-5
V: TRBV6-1
size: NA
D: NA

DNA: TGTGCCAGCAGCTTAGAAGCGCTAGCGGGAGGTTCCTACAATGAGCAGTTCTTC
CDR3: CASSLEALAGGSYNEQFF
J: TRBJ2-1
V: TRBV7-9
size: NA
D: TRBD2

DNA: TGTGCCAGCAGCCCGGGGGGGACTAGCACAGATACGCAGTATTTT
CDR3: CASSPGGTSTDTQYF
J: TRBJ2-3
V: TRBV9
size: NA
D: TRBD2

DNA: TGTGCCAGCAGCAGAAGCAGGGAGGACGATGAAAAACTGTTTTTT
CDR3: CASSRSREDDEKLFF
J: TRBJ1-4
V: TRBV28
size: NA
D: NA

DNA: TGTGCCAGCAGCTCGGACAGGGACTCTGGAAACACCATATATTTT
CDR3: CASSSDRDSGNTIYF
J: TRBJ1-3
V: TRBV5-5
size: NA
D: TRBD1

DNA: TGCGCCAGCAGCCAATATGGGGATAACTATGGCTACACCTTC
CDR3: CASSQYGDNYGYTF
J: TRBJ1-2
V: TRBV4-3
size: NA
D: NA

DNA: TGTGCCAGCAGCTTGGCAGCCCCTCTCGAGGTTACCTACGAGCAGTACTTC
CDR3: CASSLAAPLEVTYEQYF
J: TRBJ2-7
V: TRBV5-5
size: NA
D: NA

DNA: TGCGCCAGCAGCCCTACTATTGGACAGGGATACACTGAAGCTTTCTTT
CDR3: CASSPTIGQGYTEAFF
J: TRBJ1-1
V: TRBV4-1
size: NA
D: TRBD1

DNA: TGCAGCGTTGAAGATGTCGGGTCTGTTGGGCACACCGGGGAGCTGTTTTTT
CDR3: CSVEDVGSVGHTGELFF
J: TRBJ2-2
V: TRBV29-1
size: NA
D: NA

DNA: TGTGCCAGCAGCTTAAAACTAGCGGGAGTCCCCAATGAGCAGTTCTTC
CDR3: CASSLKLAGVPNEQFF
J: TRBJ2-1
V: TRBV7-9
size: NA
D: TRBD2

DNA: TGTGCCAGCAGCCTTAACAGGGGTCGGGGCTTGCGGGCCCAGCATTTT
CDR3: CASSLNRGRGLRAQHF
J: TRBJ1-5
V: TRBV11-2
size: few
D: TRBD1

DNA: TGTGCCAGCAGTCCCCCGGGTCCGTTCTTC
CDR3: CASSPPGPFF
J: TRBJ2-1
V: TRBV28
size: NA
D: NA

DNA: TGTGCCAGCAGCCAGACTATCGACAGGGTTAGGGAAAAACTGTTTTTT
CDR3: CASSQTIDRVREKLFF
J: TRBJ1-4
V: TRBV7-6
size: NA
D: TRBD1

DNA: TGTGCCAGCAGCCAAGATGGTCCACAGGACGAGGCTAACTATGGCTACACCTTC
CDR3: CASSQDGPQDEANYGYTF
J: TRBJ1-2
V: TRBV14
size: NA
D: NA

DNA: TGTGGAGCGGCCAGCGGGAGTTCCCATGAGCAGTTCTTC
CDR3: CGAASGSSHEQFF
J: TRBJ2-1
V: TRBV27
size: NA
D: TRBD2

DNA: TGTGCCAGCAGCGATTTGACGGAGGGGTTGGGGGAAAAACTGTTTTTT
CDR3: CASSDLTEGLGEKLFF
J: TRBJ1-4
V: TRBV27
size: NA
D: NA

DNA: TGTGCCATCAGTGCCGGGAGTAGTGGCACCGGGGAGCTGTTTTTT
CDR3: CAISAGSSGTGELFF
J: TRBJ2-2
V: TRBV10-3
size: NA
D: NA

DNA: TGTGCCAGCAGTTACCCACAGACCGACCACTATGGCTACACCTTC
CDR3: CASSYPQTDHYGYTF
J: TRBJ1-2
V: TRBV6-6
size: NA
D: NA

DNA: TGCGCCAGCAGTGAGTCAGGCGGCCAAGAGACCCAGTACTTC
CDR3: CASSESGGQETQYF
J: TRBJ2-5
V: TRBV10-2
size: NA
D: NA

DNA: TGTGCCAGCAGTGAAGCGCTTTGGAATCTCTCCTACGAGCAGTACTTC
CDR3: CASSEALWNLSYEQYF
J: TRBJ2-7
V: TRBV6-1
size: NA
D: NA

DNA: TGTGCCAGCAGTTTAGAGGGGAGGTTAGGGGAGCTGTTTTTT
CDR3: CASSLEGRLGELFF
J: TRBJ2-2
V: TRBV28
size: NA
D: NA

DNA: TGTGCCAGCAGCATGGGGACGGCCTACACCGGGGAGCTGTTTTTT
CDR3: CASSMGTAYTGELFF
J: TRBJ2-2
V: TRBV9
size: NA
D: NA

DNA: TGTGCCAGCAGCCAAGATCGGAATTACGAGCAGTACTTC
CDR3: CASSQDRNYEQYF
J: TRBJ2-7
V: TRBV4-2
size: NA
D: NA

DNA: TGTGCCAGCAGCTTAGATTCATGGCAAGCAACTAATGAAAAACTGTTTTTT
CDR3: CASSLDSWQATNEKLFF
J: TRBJ1-4
V: TRBV11-2
size: NA
D: NA

DNA: TGTGCCAGCCGGCGGTACATACAACTTCTCCGCACAGGGGTGGCTGGAAACACCATATATTTT
CDR3: CASRRYIQLLRTGVAGNTIYF
J: TRBJ1-3
V: TRBV28
size: NA
D: TRBD1

DNA: TGTGCCAGCAGCTTACGGGAGGGCTACACCTTC
CDR3: CASSLREGYTF
J: TRBJ1-2
V: TRBV13
size: NA
D: NA

DNA: TGTGCCAGCAGCCAGCCTATAGCGGGCAACAATGAGCAGTTCTTC
CDR3: CASSQPIAGNNEQFF
J: TRBJ2-1
V: TRBV7-2
size: NA
D: TRBD2

DNA: TGTGCCAGCAGTTTAACTGGACCTAACTATGGCTACACCTTC
CDR3: CASSLTGPNYGYTF
J: TRBJ1-2
V: TRBV27
size: once
D: NA

DNA: TGTGCCAGCAGTTTAGGTGCAGGGTTGGATCAGCCCCAGCATTTT
CDR3: CASSLGAGLDQPQHF
J: TRBJ1-5
V: TRBV27
size: NA
D: NA

DNA: TGCGCCAGCAGCCCACCCGGGACCGGGAGGGGGTATGAGCAGTTCTTC
CDR3: CASSPPGTGRGYEQFF
J: TRBJ2-1
V: TRBV5-1
size: NA
D: TRBD2

DNA: TGTGCCAGCAGTACCTGGACAGGTTTCCAAGAGACCCAGTACTTC
CDR3: CASSTWTGFQETQYF
J: TRBJ2-5
V: TRBV6-5
size: NA
D: TRBD1

DNA: TGCGCCAGCAGCCAAGCCCTAGCGGGAGAAAGCAATGAGCAGTTCTTC
CDR3: CASSQALAGESNEQFF
J: TRBJ2-1
V: TRBV4-3
size: NA
D: TRBD2

DNA: TGTGCCATCAGTGAGTCGACAGCGGGAGGGTTCGATACGCAGTATTTT
CDR3: CAISESTAGGFDTQYF
J: TRBJ2-3
V: TRBV10-3
size: once
D: TRBD2

DNA: TGTGCGAGTATAGCTTGGGGTTCGGGCACTGAAGCTTTCTTT
CDR3: CASIAWGSGTEAFF
J: TRBJ1-1
V: TRBV19
size: NA
D: NA

DNA: TGTGCCAGCAGTTACTCGGACAGGGGGCGGTCAGACTACTACGAGCAGTACTTC
CDR3: CASSYSDRGRSDYYEQYF
J: TRBJ2-7
V: TRBV6-7
size: NA
D: TRBD1

DNA: TGCGCCAGCAGCTTGGATCTAGCGGGAGAATTAGATGAGCAGTTCTTC
CDR3: CASSLDLAGELDEQFF
J: TRBJ2-1
V: TRBV5-1
size: NA
D: TRBD2

DNA: TGTGCCAGCAGTTTATCTTCCACAGGGGGCGGAACTGAAGCTTTCTTT
CDR3: CASSLSSTGGGTEAFF
J: TRBJ1-1
V: TRBV27
size: NA
D: TRBD1

DNA: TGTGCCAGCAGTGAAAGCGCCTCAAACTATGGCTACACCTTC
CDR3: CASSESASNYGYTF
J: TRBJ1-2
V: TRBV2
size: NA
D: NA

DNA: TGTGCCAGCAGCCCCTCCTGGGGGGGACGGAGCTACGAGCAGTACTTC
CDR3: CASSPSWGGRSYEQYF
J: TRBJ2-7
V: TRBV27
size: NA
D: TRBD2